The source of this T cell receptor (beta chain) is a study of OX40 agonist ivuxolimab in advanced cancers. The wider study: In three patients, partial responses were observed, one with hepatocellular carcinoma and two with cutaneous melanoma.

Profiling relied on immunoSEQ multiplex PCR, and the TCRdb table lists in-frame clones only, not all of them. The table includes around 68,000 clones, more than 75% detected once. The receptor's source is an adult with an advanced solid tumor such as melanoma, head and neck, liver or kidney cancer. Sequencing was performed on CD4+ or CD8+ T cells sorted from blood, taken in a trial of the OX40 agonist ivuxolimab.

The CDR3 here is CASSLLGQGHGYTF. For the CDR3, the DNA is TGTGCCAGCAGCTTGCTAGGACAGGGGCATGGCTACACCTTC. The chain uses TRBV5-6 and TRBJ1-2; 9 bases fit TRBD1. CDR1 SGHDT and CDR2 YYEEEE come from the germline V gene. With V trimmed by 1 base and J by 6 bases, 4 bases remained unmatched. The CDR3 is made up of 14 amino acids.